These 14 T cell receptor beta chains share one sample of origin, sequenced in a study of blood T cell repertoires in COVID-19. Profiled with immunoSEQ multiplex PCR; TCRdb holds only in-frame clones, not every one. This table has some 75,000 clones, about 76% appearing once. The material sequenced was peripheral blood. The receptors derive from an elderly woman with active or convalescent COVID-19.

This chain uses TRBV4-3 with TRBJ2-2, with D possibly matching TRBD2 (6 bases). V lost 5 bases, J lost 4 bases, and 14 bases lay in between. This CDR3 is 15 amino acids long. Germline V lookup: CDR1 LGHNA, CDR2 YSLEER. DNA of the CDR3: TGCGCCAGCAGCTCTCTCGTGGGGGGCACCGGGGAGCTGTTTTTT. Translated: CASSSLVGGTGELFF.

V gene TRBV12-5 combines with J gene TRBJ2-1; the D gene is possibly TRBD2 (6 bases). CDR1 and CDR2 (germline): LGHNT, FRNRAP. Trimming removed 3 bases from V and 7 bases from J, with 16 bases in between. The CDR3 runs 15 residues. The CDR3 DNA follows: TGTGCTAGTGGTTTCAGGCGGGGTCGCGGGAATGAGCAGTTCTTC. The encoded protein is CASGFRRGRGNEQFF.

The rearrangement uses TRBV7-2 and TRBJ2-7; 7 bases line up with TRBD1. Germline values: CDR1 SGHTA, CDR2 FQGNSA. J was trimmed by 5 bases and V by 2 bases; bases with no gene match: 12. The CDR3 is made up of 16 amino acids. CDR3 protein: CASSLTGTGDPHEQYF. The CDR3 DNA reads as TGTGCCAGCAGCTTAACCGGTACAGGGGATCCCCACGAGCAGTACTTC. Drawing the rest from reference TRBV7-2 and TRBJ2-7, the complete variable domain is GAGVSQSPSNKVTEKGKDVELRCDPISGHTALYWYRQSLGQGLEFLIYFQGNSAPDKSGLPSDRFSAERTGGSVSTLTIQRTQQEDSAVYLCASSLTGTGDPHEQYFGPGTRLTVT.

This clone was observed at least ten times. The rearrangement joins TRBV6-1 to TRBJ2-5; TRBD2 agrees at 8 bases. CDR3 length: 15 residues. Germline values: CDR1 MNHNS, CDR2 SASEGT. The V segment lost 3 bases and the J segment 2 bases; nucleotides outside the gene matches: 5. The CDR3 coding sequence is TGTGCCAGCAGTGACGAGGCGGGGGGACAAGAGACCCAGTACTTC. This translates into CASSDEAGGQETQYF.

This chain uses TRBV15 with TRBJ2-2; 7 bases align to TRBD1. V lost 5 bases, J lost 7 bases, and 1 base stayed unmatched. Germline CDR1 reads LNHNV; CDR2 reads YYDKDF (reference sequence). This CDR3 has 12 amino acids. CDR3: CATSQGVGELFF. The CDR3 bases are TGTGCCACCAGCCAGGGGGTCGGGGAGCTGTTTTTT.

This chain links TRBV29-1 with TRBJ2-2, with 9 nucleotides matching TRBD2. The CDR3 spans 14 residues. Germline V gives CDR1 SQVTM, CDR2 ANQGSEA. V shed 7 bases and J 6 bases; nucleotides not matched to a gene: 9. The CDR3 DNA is TGCAGCGCAAAGACTAGCGGAAGAGCCGGGGAGCTGTTTTTT. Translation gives CSAKTSGRAGELFF.

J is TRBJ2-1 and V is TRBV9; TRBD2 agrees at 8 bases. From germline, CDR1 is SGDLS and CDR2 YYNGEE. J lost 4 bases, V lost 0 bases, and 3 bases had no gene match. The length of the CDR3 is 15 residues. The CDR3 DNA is TGTGCCAGCAGCGTAGATGAGCGGGGGTACAATGAGCAGTTCTTC. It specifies CASSVDERGYNEQFF.

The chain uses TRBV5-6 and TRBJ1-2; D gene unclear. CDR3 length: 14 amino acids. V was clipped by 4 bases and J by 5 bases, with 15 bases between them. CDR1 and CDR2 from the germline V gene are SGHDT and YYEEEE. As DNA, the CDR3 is TGTGCCAGCAGCCCTGACCAGAGGGAGTATGGCTACACCTTC. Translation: CASSPDQREYGYTF.

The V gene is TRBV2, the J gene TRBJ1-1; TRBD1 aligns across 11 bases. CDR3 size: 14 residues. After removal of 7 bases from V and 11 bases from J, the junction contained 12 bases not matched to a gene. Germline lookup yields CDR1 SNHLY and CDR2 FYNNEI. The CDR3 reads CASNRDRGLYWAFF. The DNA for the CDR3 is TGTGCCAGCAACCGGGACAGGGGGTTATATTGGGCTTTCTTT. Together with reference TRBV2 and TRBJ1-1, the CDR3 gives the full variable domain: EPEVTQTPSHQVTQMGQEVILRCVPISNHLYFYWYRQILGQKVEFLVSFYNNEISEKSEIFDDQFSVERPDGSNFTLKIRSTKLEDSAMYFCASNRDRGLYWAFFGQGTRLTVV.

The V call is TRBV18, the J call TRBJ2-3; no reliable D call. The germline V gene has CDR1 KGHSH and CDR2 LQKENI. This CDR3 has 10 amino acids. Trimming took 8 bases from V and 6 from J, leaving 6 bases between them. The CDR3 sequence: CASTRDTQYF. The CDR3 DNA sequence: TGTGCCAGCACCAGGGATACGCAGTATTTT.

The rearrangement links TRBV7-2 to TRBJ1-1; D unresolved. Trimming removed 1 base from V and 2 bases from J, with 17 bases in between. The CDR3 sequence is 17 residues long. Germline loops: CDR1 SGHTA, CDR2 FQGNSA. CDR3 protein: CASSLVPVGRVNTEAFF. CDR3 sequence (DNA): TGTGCCAGCAGCTTAGTCCCTGTGGGCAGAGTAAACACTGAAGCTTTCTTT.

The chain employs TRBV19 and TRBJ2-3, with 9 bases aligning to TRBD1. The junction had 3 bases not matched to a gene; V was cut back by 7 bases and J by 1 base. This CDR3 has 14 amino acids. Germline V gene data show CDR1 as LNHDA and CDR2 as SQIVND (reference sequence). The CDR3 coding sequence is TGTGCCAGTACCCGGACAGGGGGCACAGATACGCAGTATTTT. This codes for CASTRTGGTDTQYF.

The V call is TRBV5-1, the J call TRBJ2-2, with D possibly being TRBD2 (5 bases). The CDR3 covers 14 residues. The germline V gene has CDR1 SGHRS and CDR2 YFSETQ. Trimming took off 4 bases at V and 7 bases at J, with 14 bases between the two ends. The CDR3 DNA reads TGCGCCAGCAGCCAACCGTCGGGGAGCGGGGAGCTGTTTTTT. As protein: CASSQPSGSGELFF.

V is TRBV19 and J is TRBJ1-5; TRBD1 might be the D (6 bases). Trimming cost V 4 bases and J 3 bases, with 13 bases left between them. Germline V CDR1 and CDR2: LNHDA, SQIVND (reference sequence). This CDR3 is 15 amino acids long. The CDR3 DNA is TGTGCCAGTAGTACCCGGACAGCATCCAATCAGCCCCAGCATTTT. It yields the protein CASSTRTASNQPQHF.